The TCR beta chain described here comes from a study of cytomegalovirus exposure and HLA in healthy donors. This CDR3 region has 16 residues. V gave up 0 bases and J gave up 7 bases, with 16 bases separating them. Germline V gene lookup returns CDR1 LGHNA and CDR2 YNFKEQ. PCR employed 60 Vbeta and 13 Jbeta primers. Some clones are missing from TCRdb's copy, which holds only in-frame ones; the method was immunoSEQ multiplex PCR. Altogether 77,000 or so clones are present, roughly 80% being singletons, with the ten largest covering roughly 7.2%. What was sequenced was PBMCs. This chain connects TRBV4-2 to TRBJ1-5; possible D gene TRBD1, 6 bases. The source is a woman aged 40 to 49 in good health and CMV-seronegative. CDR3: CASSQEEGGRGQPQHF. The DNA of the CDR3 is TGTGCCAGCAGCCAAGAAGAGGGGGGGCGCGGGCAGCCCCAGCATTTT.